The 9 T cell receptor beta chains below all came from one sample that was sequenced in a study of CD8+ T cells in alopecia areata. Treatment denoted: oral pan-JAK inhibitor, 5-10 mg twice daily. Once RNA had been extracted, it was reverse transcribed into cDNA to act as the sequencing template. The method was immunoSEQ multiplex PCR; TCRdb's version includes in-frame clones alone and lacks a portion of them. This table holds fewer than 200,000 clones, roughly three fifths found once. Source: CD8+ T cells sorted from blood, taken at week 24, from a patient treated with tofacitinib. Every receptor here comes from a human donor with alopecia areata.

V and J are TRBV7-9 and TRBJ1-4; no reliable D call. Germline CDR1 is SEHNR and CDR2 is FQNEAQ (reference sequence). The CDR3 has 13 amino acids. V lost 1 base, J lost 7 bases, and 7 bases lay in between. CDR3 residues: CASSLGFGEKLFF. CDR3 sequence (DNA): TGTGCCAGCAGCTTAGGATTCGGTGAAAAACTGTTTTTT.

This clone was seen a few times. The CDR3 DNA reads as TGTGCCAGCAGCGTAGGAAGCGGGGGGGCCTATGAGCAGTTCTTC. It translates to CASSVGSGGAYEQFF. The chain uses TRBV9 and TRBJ2-1; 10 positions match TRBD2. Trimming took 0 bases from V and 8 from J; bases not matched to a gene: 5. CDR1 SGDLS and CDR2 YYNGEE come from the germline V gene. This CDR3 contains 15 residues.

This clone appeared a few times. The rearrangement links TRBV4-1 to TRBJ2-7; D is uncertain. V lost 1 base and J 3 bases, leaving 10 bases between the germline ends. The CDR3 length is 14 residues. In germline, CDR1 is MGHRA, CDR2 YSYEKL. The CDR3 DNA sequence: TGCGCCAGCAGCCAAGGGAAGGGTGTCTACGAGCAGTACTTC. It codes for CASSQGKGVYEQYF.

The chain couples TRBV30 to TRBJ1-1; D is unresolved. CDR3 size: 12 residues. The germline CDR1 and CDR2 sequences are GTSNPN and SVGIG (reference sequence). V shed 8 bases and J shed 4 bases, with 14 bases lying between them. The chain's CDR3 is CAGVRYGTEAFF. The DNA for the CDR3 is TGTGCCGGAGTGAGGTATGGCACTGAAGCTTTCTTT.

The CDR3 loop is CATGTSNTGELFF. CDR3 nucleotides: TGTGCCACCGGGACTTCGAACACCGGGGAGCTGTTTTTT. The chain recombines TRBV6-4 with TRBJ2-2; a weak D match, TRBD2 (6 bases). From germline, CDR1 is MRHNA and CDR2 SNTAGT. CDR3 length: 13 residues. V lost 10 bases and J lost 0, with 9 bases in between.

The chain links TRBV9 to TRBJ2-5, with a possible D match to TRBD1 (5 bases). This CDR3 has 15 residues. The V and J ends lost 0 bases and 4 bases respectively, with 13 bases between them. CDR1 SGDLS and CDR2 YYNGEE come from the germline V gene. CDR3 sequence reads: CASSVDEGALETQYF. The CDR3, as DNA: TGTGCCAGCAGCGTAGACGAAGGGGCTCTAGAGACCCAGTACTTC.

This clone was seen a single time. The V and J genes are TRBV7-6 and TRBJ2-3; D unresolved. The CDR3 spans 13 residues. Trimming left V 3 bases short and J 6 bases short, with 10 bases between. Germline loops: CDR1 SGHVS, CDR2 FNYEAQ. The CDR3 DNA follows: TGTGCCAGCAGCTTGGAAATTCAGGATACGCAGTATTTT. Protein sequence: CASSLEIQDTQYF.

This sequence joins TRBV9 and TRBJ1-1; D not certain. The germline V gene has CDR1 SGDLS and CDR2 YYNGEE. The CDR3 has 10 amino acids. Deletions cut 6 bases from V and 5 bases from J, with 5 bases between. The CDR3 nucleotides are TGTGCCAGCAAGCGGACTGAAGCTTTCTTT. Amino acids: CASKRTEAFF.

CDR3 in amino acids: CAWSGWETQYF. CDR3 DNA sequence: TGTGCCTGGAGTGGATGGGAGACCCAGTACTTC. The chain is built from TRBV30 and TRBJ2-5; D is unclear. Germline V lookup: CDR1 GTSNPN, CDR2 SVGIG (reference sequence). This CDR3 has 11 amino acids. V was clipped by 1 base and J by 5 bases, with 5 bases between them.